A single sample is the source of the 5 T cell receptor beta chains below, sequenced in a study of blood T cell repertoires in COVID-19. TCRdb's table, derived via immunoSEQ multiplex PCR, lists solely in-frame clones and lacks some. The sample yields nearly 250,000 clones, about 83% seen once. What was sequenced was peripheral blood. The receptor source for this set is a woman of 80 years or more with COVID-19, enrolled during active disease.

V and J are TRBV5-5 and TRBJ1-1, with a possible D match to TRBD1 (5 bases). V lost 1 base and J lost 1, with 8 bases in between. In germline, CDR1 is SGHKS, CDR2 YYEKEE (reference sequence). The CDR3 covers 14 residues. CDR3 sequence (DNA): TGTGCCAGCAGCTTGCAGGGAGGGAACACTGAAGCTTTCTTT. It codes for CASSLQGGNTEAFF.

The V call is TRBV5-5, the J call TRBJ2-1; tentatively, D is TRBD1 (5 bases). This CDR3 comprises 15 residues. V was shortened by 1 base and J by 4 bases, with 12 bases between the two germline ends. CDR1 is SGHKS, CDR2 YYEKEE, per germline (reference sequence). In DNA form, the CDR3 reads TGTGCCAGCAGCTTGAACCCACAGGAGTACAATGAGCAGTTCTTC. Translation: CASSLNPQEYNEQFF.

The chain combines TRBV19 with TRBJ2-3; TRBD1 aligns across 11 bases. Germline V gives CDR1 LNHDA, CDR2 SQIVND (reference sequence). V was pared by 8 bases and J by 2 bases, with 6 bases of the junction left unmatched. This CDR3 has 15 amino acids. The CDR3 protein is CASFKGQGATDTQYF. CDR3 DNA sequence: TGTGCCAGTTTCAAAGGACAGGGGGCCACAGATACGCAGTATTTT.

CDR3 DNA sequence: TGTGCCAGCAGCTTTGTAGCAGGGGACTCCTACGAGCAGTACTTC. This gives the protein CASSFVAGDSYEQYF. The chain uses TRBV7-9 and TRBJ2-7; D is perhaps TRBD1 (6 bases). The germline CDR1 and CDR2 sequences are SEHNR and FQNEAQ (reference sequence). With 3 bases removed from V and 0 bases from J, the gap between germline ends came to 12 bases. This CDR3 is built from 15 residues.

The chain links TRBV30 to TRBJ2-5; D call uncertain. CDR3 length equals 11 residues. V gave up 3 bases and J gave up 2 bases, with 4 bases separating them. CDR1 is GTSNPN and CDR2 is SVGIG in the germline V gene (reference sequence). Here the CDR3 reads CAWSRQETQYF. The CDR3 DNA follows: TGTGCCTGGAGCCGTCAAGAGACCCAGTACTTC.